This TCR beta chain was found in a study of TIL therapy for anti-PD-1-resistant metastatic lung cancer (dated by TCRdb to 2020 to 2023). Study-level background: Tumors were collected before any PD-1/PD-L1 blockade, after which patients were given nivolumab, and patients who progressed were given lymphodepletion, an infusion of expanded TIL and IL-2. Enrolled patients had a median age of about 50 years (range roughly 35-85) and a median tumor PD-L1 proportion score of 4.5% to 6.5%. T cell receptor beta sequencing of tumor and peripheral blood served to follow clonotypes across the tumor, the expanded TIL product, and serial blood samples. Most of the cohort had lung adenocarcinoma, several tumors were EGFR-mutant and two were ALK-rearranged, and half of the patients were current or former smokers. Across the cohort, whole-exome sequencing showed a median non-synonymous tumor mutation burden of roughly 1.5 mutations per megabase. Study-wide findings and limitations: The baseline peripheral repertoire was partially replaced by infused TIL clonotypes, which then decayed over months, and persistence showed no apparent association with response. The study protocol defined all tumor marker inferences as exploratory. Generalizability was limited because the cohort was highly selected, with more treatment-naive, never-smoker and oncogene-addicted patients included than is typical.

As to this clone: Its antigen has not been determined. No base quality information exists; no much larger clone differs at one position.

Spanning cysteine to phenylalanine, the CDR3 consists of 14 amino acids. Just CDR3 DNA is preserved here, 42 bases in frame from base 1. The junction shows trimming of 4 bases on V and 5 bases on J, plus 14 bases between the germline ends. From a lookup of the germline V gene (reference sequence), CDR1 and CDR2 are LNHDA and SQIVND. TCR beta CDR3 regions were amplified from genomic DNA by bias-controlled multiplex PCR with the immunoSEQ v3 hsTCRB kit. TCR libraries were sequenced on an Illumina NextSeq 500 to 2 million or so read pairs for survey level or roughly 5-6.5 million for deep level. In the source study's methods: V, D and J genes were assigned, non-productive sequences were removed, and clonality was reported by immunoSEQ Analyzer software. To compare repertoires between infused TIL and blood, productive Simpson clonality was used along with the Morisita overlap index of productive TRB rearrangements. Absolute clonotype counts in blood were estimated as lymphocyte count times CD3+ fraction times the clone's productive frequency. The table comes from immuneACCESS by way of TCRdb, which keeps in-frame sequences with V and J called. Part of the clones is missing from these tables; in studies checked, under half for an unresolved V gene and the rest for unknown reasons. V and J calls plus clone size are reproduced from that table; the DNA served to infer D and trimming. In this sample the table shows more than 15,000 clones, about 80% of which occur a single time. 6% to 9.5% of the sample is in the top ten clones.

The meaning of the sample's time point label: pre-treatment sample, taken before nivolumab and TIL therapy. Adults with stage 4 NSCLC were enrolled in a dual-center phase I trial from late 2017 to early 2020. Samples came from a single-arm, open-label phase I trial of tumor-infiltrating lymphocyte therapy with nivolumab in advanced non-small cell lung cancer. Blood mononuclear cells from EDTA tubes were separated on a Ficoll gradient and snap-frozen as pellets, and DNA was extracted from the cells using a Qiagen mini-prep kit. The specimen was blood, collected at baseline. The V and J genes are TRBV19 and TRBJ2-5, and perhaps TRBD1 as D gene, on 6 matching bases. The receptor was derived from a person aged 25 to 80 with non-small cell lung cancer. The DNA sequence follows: TGTGCCAGTAGTACAGGGGCGGGTTCGGAGACCCAGTACTTC. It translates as CASSTGAGSETQYF.